The table lists the clone carrying this T cell receptor beta chain with a few counts. Its antigen is unidentified. These data originate in a study of spatial heterogeneity in lung cancer. Study observations and caveats: Expanded TCR counts, ubiquitous and regional, correlated respectively with ubiquitous and regional nonsynonymous mutation counts. In tumors, expanded intratumoral alpha and beta TCR counts tracked mutation counts.

The CDR3 sequence is 15 residues long. J was trimmed by 4 bases and V by 7 bases; bases with no gene match: 11. The time point denotes: sample taken at primary tumor resection. A single record per CDR3 protein comes from TCRdb applying MiXCR to the 5' RACE reads. The table shows 9,000 to 13,000 distinct CDR3 sequences, with approximately 8% occurring only once. This clonotype was obtained from a female donor with early-stage non-small cell lung cancer. The chain has TRBV12-3 or TRBV12-4 and TRBJ2-5, with TRBD2 identical over 8 bases. This specimen was lung tumor tissue, taken at surgery. The CDR3 loop reads CASNPGGGAGETQYF. Here the CDR3 DNA reads TGTGCCAGCAATCCCGGGGGGGGGGCTGGAGAGACCCAGTACTTC.